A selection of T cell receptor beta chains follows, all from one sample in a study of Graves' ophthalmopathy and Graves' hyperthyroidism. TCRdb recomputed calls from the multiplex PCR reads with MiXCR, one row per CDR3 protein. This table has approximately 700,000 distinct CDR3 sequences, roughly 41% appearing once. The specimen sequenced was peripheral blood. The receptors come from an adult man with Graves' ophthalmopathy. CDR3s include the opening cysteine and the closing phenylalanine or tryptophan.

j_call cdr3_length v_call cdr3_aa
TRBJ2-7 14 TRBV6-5 CASSLGVSAVEQYF
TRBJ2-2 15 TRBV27 CASSFLPSTTGELFF
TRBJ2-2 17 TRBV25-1 CASSASTGTSSPGELFF
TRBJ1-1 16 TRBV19 CASSRGRFGMNTEAFF
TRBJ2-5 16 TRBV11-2 CASSHAARALGETQYF
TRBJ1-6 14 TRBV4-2 CASSQEGQGSPLHF
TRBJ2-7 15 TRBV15 CATSRDGARNYEQYF
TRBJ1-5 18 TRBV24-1 CATSARDYRGRGNQPQHF
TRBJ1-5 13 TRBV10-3 CAISVSVDQPQHF
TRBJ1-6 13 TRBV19 CASRAGVNSPLHF
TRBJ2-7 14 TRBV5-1 CASSSGSGYYEQYF
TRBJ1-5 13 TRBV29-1 CSQEPVPYQPQHF
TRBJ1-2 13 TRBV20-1 CSARKDKVDGYTF
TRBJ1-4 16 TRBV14 CASSQEGYRGQEKLFF
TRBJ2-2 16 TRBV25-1 CASSSDGTGATGELFF
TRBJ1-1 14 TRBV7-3 CARPPTGMDTEAFF
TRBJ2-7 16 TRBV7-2 CASSLRWAGRSEEQYF
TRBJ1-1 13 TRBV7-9 CASSFKGGTETFF
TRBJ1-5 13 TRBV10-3 CASGRGFGQPQHF
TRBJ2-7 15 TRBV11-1 CASSDGTSGSYEQYF
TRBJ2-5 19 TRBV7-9 CASSAPWGRTSGSGETQYF
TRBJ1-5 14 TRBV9 CASSGAIGGQPQHF
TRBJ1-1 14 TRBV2 CASSERRVLAEAFF
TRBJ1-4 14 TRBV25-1 CASRASGSYEKLFF
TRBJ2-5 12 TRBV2 CASRGDTMTQYF
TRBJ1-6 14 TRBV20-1 CSAKEGSQFSPLHF
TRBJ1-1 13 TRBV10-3 CAIRRDLNTEAFF
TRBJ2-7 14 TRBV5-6 CASSASFLSYEQYF
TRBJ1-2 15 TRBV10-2 CASSAHFPGNYGYTF
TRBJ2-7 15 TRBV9 CANSVDQESVYEQYF
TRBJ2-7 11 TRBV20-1 CTPARAYEQYF
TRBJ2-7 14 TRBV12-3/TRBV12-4 CASSYAGGPVEQYF
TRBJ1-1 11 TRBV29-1 CSSPVNTEAFF
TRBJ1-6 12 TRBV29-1 CSVELEGAPLHF
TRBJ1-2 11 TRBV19 CVSSPGRGYTF
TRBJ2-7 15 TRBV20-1 CSATLLGGPAGGQYF
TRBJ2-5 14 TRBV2 CASIWEIPLETQYF
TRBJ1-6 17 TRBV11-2 CASSFRQVTSYNSPLHF
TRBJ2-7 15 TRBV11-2 CASSLNPGHRYEQYF
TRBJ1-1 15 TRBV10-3 CASNSMTLGDTEAFF
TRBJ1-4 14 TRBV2 CASSEIVPDEKLFF
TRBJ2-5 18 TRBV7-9 CASSFLVSETINGVTQYF
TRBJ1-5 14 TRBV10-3 CAIRQENSNQPQHF
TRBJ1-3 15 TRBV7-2 CASSPGLGSGNTIYF
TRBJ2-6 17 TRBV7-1 CASRGLAGVSGANVLTF
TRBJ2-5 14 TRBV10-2 CASKPGQYQETQYF
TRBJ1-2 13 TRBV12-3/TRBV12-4 CASTGLGPGGYTF
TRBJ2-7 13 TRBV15 CATSRQGANEQYF
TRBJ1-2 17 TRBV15 CATSRDLVSVPNYGYTF
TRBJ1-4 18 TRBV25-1 CASSPLRSNRERGEKLFF
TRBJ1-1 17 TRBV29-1 CSVGHGTGVLADTEAFF
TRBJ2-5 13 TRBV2 CASTPGLVETQYF
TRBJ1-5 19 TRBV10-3 CASSRTRLGQGARYQPQHF
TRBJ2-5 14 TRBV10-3 CASSNRNRQETQYF
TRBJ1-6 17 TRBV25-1 CASSSLDGSSYNSPLHF